This TCR beta chain comes out of a study of PD-L1 blockade in urothelial cancer. Study-level background: Investigators checked blood 3 weeks (second dose) and 6 weeks after treatment start. Broader study findings: For durable-benefit patients, tumor-associated blood clones expanded more at 3 weeks.

The method was immunoSEQ multiplex PCR; TCRdb's version includes in-frame clones alone and lacks a portion of them. The data contain some 77,000 clones, roughly 90% of them seen just once; the ten biggest clones take up approximately 6%. Disease in patients was locally advanced or metastatic urothelial carcinoma. Sampling of each patient yielded between 1 and 8 specimens, collected pretreatment and on-treatment. V dropped 0 bases and J dropped 3 bases, with 5 bases sitting between them. CDR1 LNHNV and CDR2 YYDKDF come from the germline V gene (reference sequence). The CDR3 has 14 amino acids. To note about this clone: Its antigen is not known.

The sequence came from a woman aged 70-85 years with urothelial cancer. V gene TRBV15 combines with J gene TRBJ1-4; no clear D. The source material was PBMCs, sampled around atezolizumab (anti-PD-L1) treatment. CDR3 loop: CATSRDYANEKLFF. CDR3 DNA: TGTGCCACCAGCAGAGATTATGCTAATGAAAAACTGTTTTTT. Together with reference TRBV15 and TRBJ1-4, the CDR3 gives the full variable domain: DAMVIQNPRYQVTQFGKPVTLSCSQTLNHNVMYWYQQKSSQAPKLLFHYYDKDFNNEADTPDNFQSRRPNTSFCFLDIRSPGLGDTAMYLCATSRDYANEKLFFGSGTQLSVL.